The 9 T cell receptor beta chains presented below share a single source sample, sequenced in a study of blood T cell repertoires in COVID-19 (dated by TCRdb to about 2020). Library creation used the immunoSEQ multiplex PCR assay. The table comes from immuneACCESS by way of TCRdb, which keeps in-frame sequences with V and J called. Part of the clones is missing from these tables; in studies checked, under half for an unresolved V gene and the rest for unknown reasons. In all, the sample holds under 75,000 clones, and more than 80% of those were seen once. Roughly 2.6% of the sample comes from the top ten. Sample: peripheral blood. The receptor source for this set is a man in his fifties or sixties with acute or convalescent COVID-19.

This CDR3 is CAISGSGGTDTQYF. The DNA of the CDR3 is TGTGCCATCAGTGGTTCGGGGGGCACAGATACGCAGTATTTT. V gene TRBV10-3 combines with J gene TRBJ2-3; maybe TRBD2 (6 bases). CDR3 size: 14 residues. V was cut by 4 bases and J by 1 base, with 9 bases left in between. The germline CDR1 and CDR2 sequences are ENHRY and SYGVKD.

This rearrangement joins TRBV7-2 to TRBJ2-3, with TRBD2 matching 10 bases. This CDR3 is built from 16 residues. Germline CDR1 SGHTA, CDR2 FQGNSA. Trimming cost V 1 base and J 6 bases; bases outside gene matches: 7. This chain's CDR3 is CASSLGLAGGRDTQYF. CDR3 DNA sequence: TGTGCCAGCAGCTTAGGACTAGCGGGTGGTCGGGATACGCAGTATTTT.

The rearrangement links TRBV6-5 to TRBJ1-2; 9 bases fit TRBD1. Trimming cost V 6 bases and J 3 bases; bases outside gene matches: 5. CDR3 length: 14 amino acids. CDR1 is MNHEY and CDR2 is SVGAGI in the germline V gene. Here the CDR3 DNA reads TGTGCCAGCAGGTCGGGACAGGGTGACTATGGCTACACCTTC. Its translation is CASRSGQGDYGYTF.

The rearrangement uses TRBV6-6 and TRBJ1-2, with a possible D match to TRBD1 (6 bases). The germline gives CDR1 MNHNY, CDR2 SVGAGI (reference sequence). Trimming removed 10 bases at V and 0 bases at J, with 15 bases between. The CDR3 covers 14 residues. The CDR3 loop is CATVRTAANYGYTF. The CDR3 bases are TGTGCCACCGTTCGGACAGCGGCTAACTATGGCTACACCTTC.

The chain combines TRBV7-6 with TRBJ2-2; 8 bases agree with TRBD1. Trimming cost V 5 bases and J 5 bases; bases outside gene matches: 13. The germline gives CDR1 SGHVS, CDR2 FNYEAQ. The CDR3 has 17 amino acids. The CDR3 sequence: CASSPSGAGGRTGELFF. The CDR3 coding sequence is TGTGCCAGCAGCCCTAGTGGGGCAGGGGGCCGTACCGGGGAGCTGTTTTTT.

J is TRBJ2-5 and V is TRBV13; 12 nucleotides line up with TRBD2. The germline V gene has CDR1 PRHDT and CDR2 FYEKMQ (reference sequence). This CDR3 contains 16 residues. With V trimmed by 4 bases and J by 3 bases, 6 bases remained unmatched. CDR3 sequence: CASSYRLAGEEETQYF. Here the CDR3 DNA reads TGTGCCAGCAGCTACAGACTAGCGGGAGAGGAAGAGACCCAGTACTTC.

V and J are TRBV6-5 and TRBJ2-6; D is possibly TRBD2 (5 bases). The ends were cut back, 7 bases at V and 2 bases at J, with 12 bases in the middle. CDR3 length equals 15 residues. Germline V lookup: CDR1 MNHEY, CDR2 SVGAGI. The CDR3 coding sequence is TGTGCCAGCAATTTGGGGAGCGCTGGGGCCAACGTCCTGACTTTC. Translated, it gives CASNLGSAGANVLTF.

There are a few counts of this clone. At the DNA level, this CDR3 is encoded by other sequences in the same sample as well. V is TRBV7-9 and J is TRBJ2-3, with D unclear. This CDR3 has 12 amino acids. Germline-derived CDR1 and CDR2 are SEHNR and FQNEAQ (reference sequence). V lost 4 bases to trimming and J lost 2 bases, with 4 bases between them. The DNA for the CDR3 is TGTGCCAGCAGCTCCCACACAGATACGCAGTATTTT. This gives the protein CASSSHTDTQYF.

The chain is built from TRBV7-2 and TRBJ1-3; D gene ambiguous. V shed 1 base and J shed 4 bases, with 14 bases lying between them. This CDR3 is built from 16 residues. CDR1 and CDR2 (germline): SGHTA, FQGNSA. CDR3 nucleotide sequence: TGTGCCAGCAGCTTAGTTGCAGCGGGCGGGGGAAACACCATATATTTT. This gives the protein CASSLVAAGGGNTIYF.